The 29 T cell receptor beta chains presented below share a single source sample, sequenced in a study of technical replicates of blood from a handful of donors. The data were produced by immunoSEQ multiplex PCR, yet TCRdb's version contains in-frame clones alone and is incomplete. The data hold 55,000 to 70,000 clones, with about nine tenths observed a single time. The sample comprised PBMCs. The receptors come from a human donor in good health. Some clones in this sample may be carry-over from other donors' samples.

This chain links TRBV25-1 with TRBJ2-1; maybe TRBD2 (5 bases). Germline V gene lookup returns CDR1 MGHDK and CDR2 SYGVNS. The CDR3 runs 13 residues. The germline V and J ends were trimmed by 3 bases and 7 bases, with 10 bases remaining between them. The CDR3 DNA reads as TGTGCCAGCAGTGAGGGAGTGGGGAATGAGCAGTTCTTC. It translates to CASSEGVGNEQFF.

The CDR3 region is CASSLQGGYTF. CDR3 bases: TGTGCCAGCAGCTTACAGGGAGGCTACACCTTC. This rearrangement joins TRBV7-9 to TRBJ1-2, with TRBD1 as a possible D gene (5 bases). The germline gives CDR1 SEHNR, CDR2 FQNEAQ (reference sequence). There are 11 residues in the CDR3. With 2 bases removed from V and 8 bases from J, the gap between germline ends came to 6 bases.

This chain joins TRBV27 and TRBJ1-2, with D possibly matching TRBD1 (6 bases). CDR3 length equals 13 residues. CDR1 MNHEY and CDR2 SMNVEV come from the germline V gene (reference sequence). V was clipped by 4 bases and J by 6 bases, with 12 bases between them. CDR3: CASSSYTGNGYTF. The DNA for the CDR3 is TGTGCCAGCAGTTCCTATACAGGGAATGGCTACACCTTC.

The chain couples TRBV7-2 to TRBJ2-1; a possible D gene is TRBD1 (5 bases). V was shortened by 0 bases and J by 4 bases, with 10 bases between the two germline ends. Germline V gives CDR1 SGHTA, CDR2 FQGNSA. This CDR3 is 15 amino acids long. This CDR3 reads CASSLAATVYNEQFF. CDR3 bases: TGTGCCAGCAGCTTAGCGGCGACAGTTTACAATGAGCAGTTCTTC.

This clone was detected once. This sequence joins TRBV7-3 and TRBJ2-3; 10 bases map to TRBD2. Trimming removed 5 bases from V and 2 bases from J; junction bases left unmatched: 4. This CDR3 is 15 amino acids long. Germline V gene lookup returns CDR1 SGHTA and CDR2 FQGTGA. The CDR3 is CASSERGGDTDTQYF. The CDR3 nucleotides read TGTGCCAGCAGCGAGCGGGGGGGGGACACAGATACGCAGTATTTT.

The chain employs TRBV6-5 and TRBJ1-1, with D uncertain. V shed 2 bases and J shed 0 bases, with 4 bases lying between them. The CDR3 has 13 residues. Germline CDR1 is MNHEY and CDR2 is SVGAGI. The CDR3, as DNA: TGTGCCAGCAGTTACCGCGTGAACACTGAAGCTTTCTTT. This encodes CASSYRVNTEAFF.

The chain is built from TRBV7-3 and TRBJ2-3, with a weak D call TRBD2 (5 bases). The germline gives CDR1 SGHTA, CDR2 FQGTGA. V lost 4 bases to trimming and J lost 0 bases, with 20 bases between them. The CDR3 covers 18 residues. The CDR3 bases are TGTGCCAGCAGCTCCCTCGGGCCGGCGGGTACTAGCACAGATACGCAGTATTTT. The encoded protein is CASSSLGPAGTSTDTQYF.

The chain employs TRBV7-3 and TRBJ2-3; TRBD2 agrees at 8 bases. Germline CDR1 reads SGHTA; CDR2 reads FQGTGA. Trimming at V came to 7 bases and at J to 4 bases, leaving 7 bases not matched to a gene. This CDR3 is 14 amino acids long. The DNA for the CDR3 is TGTGCCAGCACGAGCGGGGGCGGGGCAGATACGCAGTATTTT. This sequence encodes CASTSGGGADTQYF.

This chain uses TRBV16 with TRBJ2-4; 9 bases are shared with TRBD1. The trim removed 3 bases at V and 10 bases at J, leaving 10 bases unmatched. CDR1 and CDR2 (germline): KGHSY, FQNENV. The CDR3 sequence is 15 residues long. CDR3 sequence reads: CASSQMTGGEGIQYF. CDR3 nucleotide sequence: TGTGCCAGCAGCCAGATGACAGGGGGAGAAGGAATTCAGTACTTC.

This rearrangement joins TRBV4-3 to TRBJ2-2, with a tentative D call TRBD2 (6 bases). CDR1 LGHNA and CDR2 YSLEER come from the germline V gene. This CDR3 is built from 17 residues. V lost 4 bases to trimming and J lost 6 bases, with 21 bases between them. This chain's CDR3 is CASSLGKGLVFAGELFF. CDR3 DNA: TGCGCCAGCAGCCTGGGAAAGGGACTTGTCTTTGCCGGGGAGCTGTTTTTT.

The gene calls are TRBV29-1 and TRBJ1-1; 9 bases fit TRBD1. The CDR3 sequence is 12 residues long. The germline V gene has CDR1 SQVTM and CDR2 ANQGSEA. Unmatched junction bases numbered 1, after V lost 6 bases and J lost 2 bases. The CDR3 region is CSVDRGNTEAFF. The CDR3 nucleotides read TGCAGCGTGGACAGGGGAAACACTGAAGCTTTCTTT.

V and J are TRBV7-9 and TRBJ1-1; the D gene is possibly TRBD1 (6 bases). CDR1 and CDR2 (germline): SEHNR, FQNEAQ (reference sequence). V was pared by 4 bases and J by 4 bases, with 10 bases between. This CDR3 contains 13 residues. CDR3 DNA sequence: TGTGCCAGCAGCTCCGCAGGGGCCACTGAAGCTTTCTTT. This encodes CASSSAGATEAFF.

The chain has TRBV4-3 and TRBJ2-7, with D possibly matching TRBD2 (6 bases). V dropped 0 bases and J dropped 2 bases, with 14 bases sitting between them. CDR1 is LGHNA and CDR2 is YSLEER in the germline V gene. This CDR3 has 16 amino acids. Here the CDR3 reads CASSQEGVGGTYEQYF. CDR3 coding DNA: TGCGCCAGCAGCCAAGAGGGGGTTGGAGGGACCTACGAGCAGTACTTC.

The CDR3 DNA sequence: TGTGCCAGCACCCTGGGACAGCTTGAAGCTTTCTTT. Translation: CASTLGQLEAFF. The V call is TRBV6-1, the J call TRBJ1-1; 7 positions agree with TRBD1. The CDR3 loop spans 12 amino acids. Germline V gene data show CDR1 as MNHNS and CDR2 as SASEGT. V dropped 7 bases and J dropped 7; count of bases not matched to a gene: 6.

This rearrangement joins TRBV7-8 to TRBJ1-6; 10 nucleotides line up with TRBD1. After removal of 4 bases from V and 8 bases from J, the junction contained 8 bases not matched to a gene. The CDR3 length is 16 residues. Germline V gives CDR1 SGHVS, CDR2 FQNEAQ. This CDR3 is CASSYTGQGGHSPLHF. The CDR3 DNA is TGTGCCAGCAGCTACACCGGACAGGGGGGCCATTCACCCCTCCACTTT.

The V and J genes are TRBV7-2 and TRBJ1-2; the match to TRBD1 covers 9 bases. This CDR3 is 16 amino acids long. CDR1 SGHTA and CDR2 FQGNSA come from the germline V gene. With 4 bases clipped from V and 4 bases from J, the junction kept 10 bases outside the gene matches. The CDR3 region is CASSYLGQGNSYGYTF. CDR3 coding DNA: TGTGCCAGCAGCTATTTGGGACAGGGAAACAGCTATGGCTACACCTTC.

V gene TRBV5-1 combines with J gene TRBJ2-3; weak D call: TRBD2 (8 bases). Germline CDR1 SGHRS, CDR2 YFSETQ. Between the trimmed V and J ends, which lost 2 bases and 6 bases, there was a span of 19 bases. The CDR3 is 16 amino acids. The CDR3 reads CASSLGGGLAWDTQYF. In DNA form, the CDR3 reads TGCGCCAGCAGCTTAGGGGGCGGACTAGCCTGGGATACGCAGTATTTT.

The DNA for the CDR3 is TGCGCCAGCAGCCAAGATTTGGGGGCCAACTATGGCTACACCTTC. Translation: CASSQDLGANYGYTF. The V gene is TRBV4-3, the J gene TRBJ1-2, with a possible D match to TRBD1 (6 bases). This CDR3 is 15 amino acids long. Germline V gene sequence: CDR1 LGHNA, CDR2 YSLEER. V was pared by 0 bases and J by 2 bases, with 10 bases between.

This chain connects TRBV4-3 to TRBJ2-3; 7 bases are shared with TRBD2. The CDR3 is made up of 15 amino acids. V was pared by 3 bases and J by 3 bases, with 6 bases of the junction left unmatched. Germline V CDR1 and CDR2: LGHNA, YSLEER. The CDR3 loop reads CASSHRTSWTDTQYF. CDR3 nucleotides: TGCGCCAGCAGCCATAGGACTAGTTGGACAGATACGCAGTATTTT.

The chain is built from TRBV2 and TRBJ1-1, with 8 nucleotides matching TRBD1. Per the germline V gene, CDR1 is SNHLY and CDR2 is FYNNEI. The trim removed 5 bases at V and 4 bases at J, leaving 15 bases unmatched. There are 17 residues in the CDR3. In DNA form, the CDR3 reads TGTGCCAGCAGTAGAGAAGGACAGGGCGCTTTGGGCACTGAAGCTTTCTTT. Residues: CASSREGQGALGTEAFF.

V and J are TRBV6-1 and TRBJ1-2; weak D call: TRBD1 (6 bases). The V gene lost 7 bases and the J gene lost 4 bases, with 13 bases spanning the gap. The CDR3 length is 13 residues. CDR1 and CDR2 (germline): MNHNS, SASEGT. The CDR3 spells CASIPTGTYGYTF. The CDR3, as DNA: TGTGCCAGCATCCCGACAGGTACCTATGGCTACACCTTC.

The chain joins TRBV2 to TRBJ1-6; D is ambiguous. The V end lost 8 bases, the J end lost 0 bases, and 11 bases lay between the germline ends. The length of the CDR3 is 15 residues. The V gene's germline CDR1 is SNHLY and CDR2 FYNNEI. The CDR3 loop is CASLQASSYNSPLHF. The CDR3 DNA follows: TGTGCCAGCCTGCAGGCCAGCTCCTATAATTCACCCCTCCACTTT.

The genes are TRBV29-1 and TRBJ1-2; D unresolved. There are 13 residues in the CDR3. Trimming removed 5 bases from V and 2 bases from J, with 12 bases in between. CDR1 SQVTM and CDR2 ANQGSEA come from the germline V gene. DNA of the CDR3: TGCAGCGTTCAATCTCCTAACAACTATGGCTACACCTTC. Encoded protein: CSVQSPNNYGYTF.

This clone was observed a single time. The CDR3 reads CASRATGTVVSGANVLTF. DNA for the CDR3: TGTGCCAGCAGAGCTACCGGGACAGTTGTCTCTGGGGCCAACGTCCTGACTTTC. The chain recombines TRBV11-2 with TRBJ2-6, with 7 bases matching TRBD1. This CDR3 region has 18 residues. The ends lost 6 bases at V and 0 bases at J; junction bases unmatched: 11. In germline, CDR1 is SGHAT, CDR2 FQNNGV.

This sequence joins TRBV11-3 and TRBJ2-7; a possible D gene is TRBD1 (6 bases). Germline loops: CDR1 SGHNT, CDR2 YENEEA. The CDR3 has 12 amino acids. Trimming took off 0 bases at V and 6 bases at J, with 6 bases between the two ends. The CDR3 loop reads CASSLEGGEQYF. The CDR3 DNA sequence: TGTGCCAGCAGCTTAGAAGGGGGCGAGCAGTACTTC.

J is TRBJ2-3 and V is TRBV28; TRBD2 matches at 9 bases. The V gene end was trimmed by 4 bases and the J gene end by 0 bases; junction bases not matched to a gene: 5. The CDR3 contains 16 residues. Germline V gives CDR1 MDHEN, CDR2 SYDVKM. As DNA, the CDR3 is TGTGCCAGCAGTTCCACTAGCGGGTCTAGCACAGATACGCAGTATTTT. This gives the protein CASSSTSGSSTDTQYF.

This CDR3 reads CAWRAGTAGLAGGEQYF. The CDR3 DNA is TGTGCCTGGAGGGCCGGGACAGCGGGACTAGCGGGAGGCGAGCAGTACTTC. The rearrangement joins TRBV30 to TRBJ2-7; 15 bases agree with TRBD2. The CDR3 loop spans 17 amino acids. CDR1 is GTSNPN, CDR2 SVGIG, per germline (reference sequence). Trimming at V came to 3 bases and at J to 6 bases, leaving 12 bases not matched to a gene.

This rearrangement joins TRBV19 to TRBJ2-5, with TRBD2 matching 9 bases. This CDR3 is built from 16 residues. Germline V CDR1 and CDR2: LNHDA, SQIVND (reference sequence). V dropped 2 bases and J dropped 2; count of bases not matched to a gene: 6. The CDR3 spells CASSIPTSGMQETQYF. The CDR3 DNA is TGTGCCAGTAGTATACCGACTAGCGGCATGCAAGAGACCCAGTACTTC.

This clone has a single count. The CDR3 sequence: CASSHLTSGGAREQFF. CDR3 DNA: TGCGCCAGCAGTCACTTGACTAGCGGGGGGGCGAGAGAGCAGTTCTTC. V gene TRBV23-1 combines with J gene TRBJ2-1; 14 positions match TRBD2. TRBV23-1 is marked as an open reading frame, function uncertain. The CDR3 is 16 amino acids. Losses at the gene ends were 3 bases for V and 10 bases for J; bases not matched to a gene: 8.